Listed below are T cell receptor beta chains from one sample, sequenced in a study of cytomegalovirus exposure and HLA in healthy donors. Sequencing used immunoSEQ multiplex PCR; TCRdb keeps in-frame clones, though not all of them. The sample shows roughly 150,000 clones, nearly 90% of them seen only once. Material: PBMCs. Every receptor here comes from a man aged 18 to 30 in good health and CMV-seropositive. CDR3s include the opening cysteine and the closing phenylalanine or tryptophan. D genes are given only for firm matches. The size field is filled for only some rows; it gives once, few, many or a size class.

TRBV29-1	NA	TRBJ2-3	NA	TGCAGCGTTGATCGAAAACAGTCCCCTAGCACAGATACGCAGTATTTT	CSVDRKQSPSTDTQYF
TRBV28	TRBD1	TRBJ2-7	once	TGTGCCAGCAGTCCCGGGACAGCCTTCGGCCCAGCTTACGAGCAGTACTTC	CASSPGTAFGPAYEQYF
TRBV7-9	TRBD1	TRBJ2-3	NA	TGTGCCAGCAGCTTGGGGGACAGCCAACAAGATACGCAGTATTTT	CASSLGDSQQDTQYF
TRBV14	NA	TRBJ1-1	NA	TGTGCCAGCAGCACACCAATAGCCTCCTCGTTGACTGAAGCTTTCTTT	CASSTPIASSLTEAFF
TRBV28	TRBD1	TRBJ2-7	NA	TGTGCCAGCAGCCCCACAGGGGCTGTAAAGACGTACGAGCAGTACTTC	CASSPTGAVKTYEQYF
TRBV27	NA	TRBJ1-1	NA	TGTGCCAGCAGCACCATCCCCAGGGCCATGAACACTGAAGCTTTCTTT	CASSTIPRAMNTEAFF
TRBV29-1	TRBD2	TRBJ2-1	NA	TGCAGCGTTCTTGGGAATAGCGGGTTAAATGAGCAGTTCTTC	CSVLGNSGLNEQFF
TRBV4-1	NA	TRBJ2-7	once	TGCGCCAGCAGCCAAGATCCTCCTCAACACCCCTACGAGCAGTACTTC	CASSQDPPQHPYEQYF
TRBV7-9	NA	TRBJ1-3	NA	TGTGCCAGCAGCTCTAGGAGGGAAATCTCTGGAAACACCATATATTTT	CASSSRREISGNTIYF
TRBV11-3	TRBD1	TRBJ2-7	NA	TGTGCCAGCAAAAGGGGGGGACAGGGAAACGAGCAGTACTTC	CASKRGGQGNEQYF
TRBV13	NA	TRBJ2-1	NA	TGTGCCAGCAGCTTAGGGGGAACGGGGTACAATGAGCAGTTCTTC	CASSLGGTGYNEQFF
TRBV5-1	TRBD1	TRBJ1-3	NA	TGCGCCAGCAGCACTCAAGCGGGACAGGACTCTGGAAACACCATATATTTT	CASSTQAGQDSGNTIYF
TRBV6-6	TRBD1	TRBJ1-1	NA	TGTGCCAGCAGTCAATACAGGGGTTACACTGAAGCTTTCTTT	CASSQYRGYTEAFF
TRBV21-1	NA	TRBJ2-1	NA	TGTGCCAGCAGCCCCGTTAGTAGCGGGACGTCAAATGAGCAGTTCTTC	CASSPVSSGTSNEQFF
TRBV27	NA	TRBJ2-7	NA	TGTGCCAGCAGTTTAACGGGATTCCGATACGAGCAGTACTTC	CASSLTGFRYEQYF
TRBV9	TRBD2	TRBJ2-5	NA	TGTGCCAGCAGTCGGGTAGGGACTAGCGGGCCCCAAGAGACCCAGTACTTC	CASSRVGTSGPQETQYF
TRBV5-1	NA	TRBJ1-4	NA	TGCGCCAGCAGCTATCGGACAGATGCAACTAATGAAAAACTGTTTTTT	CASSYRTDATNEKLFF
TRBV27	NA	TRBJ2-3	NA	TGTGCCAGCAGTTTATGGGGCAGGGAGGTAGATACGCAGTATTTT	CASSLWGREVDTQYF
TRBV5-1	NA	TRBJ1-3	NA	TGCGCCAGCAGCAGGGACATCTCTGGAAACACCATATATTTT	CASSRDISGNTIYF
TRBV15	NA	TRBJ2-7	NA	TGTGCCACCAGTGTCGGGAGCTCCTACGAGCAGTACTTC	CATSVGSSYEQYF
TRBV7-2	NA	TRBJ2-7	NA	TGTGCCAGCAGCGAGGACATCACCCTTGAGCAGTACTTC	CASSEDITLEQYF
TRBV6-6	NA	TRBJ1-5	few	TGTGCCAGCAGTTACGCGGCCGGGAATCAGCCCCAGCATTTT	CASSYAAGNQPQHF
TRBV7-9	NA	TRBJ2-5	NA	TGTGCCAGCAGCTTACAGGAAAGGGAGACCCAGTACTTC	CASSLQERETQYF
TRBV11-2	TRBD2	TRBJ2-7	NA	TGTGCCAGCAGCTTAGCTAGCGGGTTGAACGAGCAGTACTTC	CASSLASGLNEQYF
TRBV4-2	NA	TRBJ2-1	NA	TGTGCCAGCAGCCAAGCTGCGACTTTAAACTACAATGAGCAGTTCTTC	CASSQAATLNYNEQFF
TRBV25-1	TRBD1	TRBJ1-1	NA	TGTGCCAGTAGAACAGGGGGCGCGACTGAAGCTTTCTTT	CASRTGGATEAFF
TRBV28	TRBD1	TRBJ1-3	NA	TGTGCCAGCAGGGGGGACAGCCTACTTTACAGCTCTGGAAACACCATATATTTT	CASRGDSLLYSSGNTIYF
TRBV18	NA	TRBJ1-1	NA	TGTGCCAGCTCACCGAAGAATTTGCAGGATTCTGAAGCTTTCTTT	CASSPKNLQDSEAFF
TRBV9	NA	TRBJ2-3	NA	TGTGCCAGCAGCCCCTTGCGGGCCGGCACAGATACGCAGTATTTT	CASSPLRAGTDTQYF
TRBV5-1	NA	TRBJ2-5	NA	TGCGCCAGCAGCTTGGGGCGGGCCGACCAAGAGACCCAGTACTTC	CASSLGRADQETQYF
TRBV7-8	NA	TRBJ2-1	NA	TGTGCCAGCAGCTCGTGGCGGGCTAGCGAGAATGAGCAGTTCTTC	CASSSWRASENEQFF
TRBV7-8	TRBD2	TRBJ2-1	NA	TGTGCCAGCAGCCTTTCCGGGACTAGCCGTGTGGAGCAGTTCTTC	CASSLSGTSRVEQFF
TRBV5-1	TRBD1	TRBJ1-2	NA	TGCGCCAGCAGCTTGGGACCGGGACAGGGGTATGGCTACACCTTC	CASSLGPGQGYGYTF
TRBV29-1	NA	TRBJ1-1	NA	TGCAGCGTTATACAGGTGAACACTGAAGCTTTCTTT	CSVIQVNTEAFF